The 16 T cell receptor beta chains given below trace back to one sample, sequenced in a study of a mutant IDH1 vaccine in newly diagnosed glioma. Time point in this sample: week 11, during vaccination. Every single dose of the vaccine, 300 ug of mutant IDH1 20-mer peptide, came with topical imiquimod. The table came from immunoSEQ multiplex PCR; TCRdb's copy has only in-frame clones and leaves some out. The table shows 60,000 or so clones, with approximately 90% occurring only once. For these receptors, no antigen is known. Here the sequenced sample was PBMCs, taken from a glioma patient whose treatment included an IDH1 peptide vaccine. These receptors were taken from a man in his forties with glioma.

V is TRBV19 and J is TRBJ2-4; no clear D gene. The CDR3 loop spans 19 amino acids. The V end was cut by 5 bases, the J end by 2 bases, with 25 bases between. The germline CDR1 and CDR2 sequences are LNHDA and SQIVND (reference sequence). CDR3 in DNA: TGTGCCAGTAGTTTTAGGTGGCTCCTCGCTGAGTCATCCAAAAACATTCAGTACTTC. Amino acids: CASSFRWLLAESSKNIQYF.

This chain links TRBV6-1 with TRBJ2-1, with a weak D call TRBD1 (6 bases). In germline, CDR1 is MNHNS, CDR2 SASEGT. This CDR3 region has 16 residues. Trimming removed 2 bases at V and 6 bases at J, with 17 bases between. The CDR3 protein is CASSEFGAGAGNEQFF. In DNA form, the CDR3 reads TGTGCCAGCAGTGAATTTGGGGCAGGGGCGGGCAATGAGCAGTTCTTC.

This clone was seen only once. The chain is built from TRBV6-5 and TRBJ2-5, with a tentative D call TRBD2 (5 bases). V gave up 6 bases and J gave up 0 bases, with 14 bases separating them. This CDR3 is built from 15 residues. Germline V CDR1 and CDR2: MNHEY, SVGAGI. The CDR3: CASSMGLANQETQYF. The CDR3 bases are TGTGCCAGCAGCATGGGATTAGCGAACCAAGAGACCCAGTACTTC.

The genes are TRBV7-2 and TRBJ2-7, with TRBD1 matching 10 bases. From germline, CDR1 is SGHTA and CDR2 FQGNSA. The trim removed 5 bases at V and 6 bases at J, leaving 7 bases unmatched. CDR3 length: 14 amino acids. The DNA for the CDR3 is TGTGCCAGCAGCGCGGGGACAGGGGAAGCCGAGCAGTACTTC. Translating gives CASSAGTGEAEQYF.

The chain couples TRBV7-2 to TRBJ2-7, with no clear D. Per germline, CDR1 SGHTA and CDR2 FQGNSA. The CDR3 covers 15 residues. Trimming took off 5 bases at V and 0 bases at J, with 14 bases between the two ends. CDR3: CASSLVGGSSYEQYF. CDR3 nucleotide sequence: TGTGCCAGCAGCCTAGTAGGTGGAAGCTCCTACGAGCAGTACTTC.

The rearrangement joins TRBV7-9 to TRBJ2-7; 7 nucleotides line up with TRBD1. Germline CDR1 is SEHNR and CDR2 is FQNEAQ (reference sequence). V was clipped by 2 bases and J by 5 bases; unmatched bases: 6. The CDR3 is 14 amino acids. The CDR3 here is CASSLRDSRDEQYF. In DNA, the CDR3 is TGTGCCAGCAGCTTACGGGACAGCCGGGACGAGCAGTACTTC.

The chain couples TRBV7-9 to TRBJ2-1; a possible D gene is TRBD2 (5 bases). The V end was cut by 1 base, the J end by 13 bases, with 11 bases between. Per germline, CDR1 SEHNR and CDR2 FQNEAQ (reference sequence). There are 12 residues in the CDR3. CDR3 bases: TGTGCCAGCAGCTTAGGCCCCCGGGAACAGTTCTTC. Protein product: CASSLGPREQFF.

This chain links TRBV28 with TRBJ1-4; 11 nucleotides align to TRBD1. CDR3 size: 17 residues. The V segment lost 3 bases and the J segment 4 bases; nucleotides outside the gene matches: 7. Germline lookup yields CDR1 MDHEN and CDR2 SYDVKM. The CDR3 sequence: CASSFFGTGGRNEKLFF. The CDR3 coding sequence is TGTGCCAGCAGTTTCTTCGGGACAGGGGGTCGTAATGAAAAACTGTTTTTT.

CDR3 sequence (DNA): TGTGCCAGCAGCGCCGCTGAGCGGGGGAGCTCCTACGAGCAGTACTTC. The encoded protein is CASSAAERGSSYEQYF. The chain carries TRBV9 and TRBJ2-7; 8 positions agree with TRBD2. The germline gives CDR1 SGDLS, CDR2 YYNGEE. Unmatched junction bases numbered 8, after V lost 3 bases and J lost 0 bases. The CDR3 covers 16 residues.

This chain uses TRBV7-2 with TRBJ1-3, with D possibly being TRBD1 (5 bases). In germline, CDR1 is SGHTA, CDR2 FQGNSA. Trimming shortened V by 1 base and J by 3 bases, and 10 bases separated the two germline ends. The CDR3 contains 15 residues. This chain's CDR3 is CASSLVGGGGNTIYF. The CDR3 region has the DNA TGTGCCAGCAGCTTAGTTGGGGGTGGTGGAAACACCATATATTTT.

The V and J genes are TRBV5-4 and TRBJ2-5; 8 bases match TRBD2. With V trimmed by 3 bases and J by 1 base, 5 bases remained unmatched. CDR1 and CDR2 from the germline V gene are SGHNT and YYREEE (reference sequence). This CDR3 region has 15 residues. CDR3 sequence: CASSSAGVAQETQYF. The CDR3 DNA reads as TGTGCCAGCAGCTCAGCGGGAGTGGCCCAAGAGACCCAGTACTTC.

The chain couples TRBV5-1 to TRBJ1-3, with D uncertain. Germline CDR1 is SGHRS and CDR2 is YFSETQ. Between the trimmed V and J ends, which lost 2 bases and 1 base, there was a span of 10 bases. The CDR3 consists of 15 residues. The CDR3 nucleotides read TGCGCCAGCAGCTTAAACGGGCTATCTGGAAACACCATATATTTT. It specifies CASSLNGLSGNTIYF.

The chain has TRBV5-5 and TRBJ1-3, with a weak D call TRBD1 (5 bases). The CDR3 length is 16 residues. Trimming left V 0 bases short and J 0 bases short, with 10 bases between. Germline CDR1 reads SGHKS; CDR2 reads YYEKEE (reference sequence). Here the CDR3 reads CASSLGQMNSGNTIYF. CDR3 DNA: TGTGCCAGCAGCTTGGGACAGATGAACTCTGGAAACACCATATATTTT. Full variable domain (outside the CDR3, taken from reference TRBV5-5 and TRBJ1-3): DAGVTQSPTHLIKTRGQQVTLRCSPISGHKSVSWYQQVLGQGPQFIFQYYEKEERGRGNFPDRFSARQFPNYSSELNVNALLLGDSALYLCASSLGQMNSGNTIYFGEGSWLTVV.

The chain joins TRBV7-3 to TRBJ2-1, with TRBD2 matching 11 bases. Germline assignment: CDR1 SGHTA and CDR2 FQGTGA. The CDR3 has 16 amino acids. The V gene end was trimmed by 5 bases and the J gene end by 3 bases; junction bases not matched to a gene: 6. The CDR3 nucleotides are TGTGCCAGCAGCCAGAATGGACTAGCGGGCTACAATGAGCAGTTCTTC. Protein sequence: CASSQNGLAGYNEQFF.

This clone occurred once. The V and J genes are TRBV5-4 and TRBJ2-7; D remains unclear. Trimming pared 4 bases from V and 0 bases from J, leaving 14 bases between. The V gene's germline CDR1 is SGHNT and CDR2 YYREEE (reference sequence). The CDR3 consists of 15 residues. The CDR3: CASSLVGCRSYEQYV. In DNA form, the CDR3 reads TGTGCCAGCAGCCTAGTCGGCTGTCGCTCCTACGAGCAGTACGTC.

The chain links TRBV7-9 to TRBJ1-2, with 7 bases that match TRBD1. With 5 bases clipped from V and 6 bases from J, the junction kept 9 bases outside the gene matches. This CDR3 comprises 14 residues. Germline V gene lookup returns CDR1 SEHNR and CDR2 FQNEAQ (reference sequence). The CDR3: CASSPPGTVNGYTF. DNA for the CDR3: TGTGCCAGCAGCCCCCCCGGGACAGTGAATGGCTACACCTTC.